The 23 T cell receptor beta chains presented below share a single source sample, sequenced in a study of cytomegalovirus exposure and HLA in healthy donors. 60 Vbeta and 13 Jbeta primers were used in PCR. Assay used: immunoSEQ multiplex PCR; TCRdb lists only in-frame clones, some missing. The data hold roughly 180,000 clones, with 75% to 80% observed a single time. Material for sequencing was PBMCs. Receptor source: a female donor in good health and CMV-seronegative.

This clone was seen a handful of times. This chain connects TRBV6-5 to TRBJ1-5; possibly TRBD1 for D (5 bases). The CDR3 is made up of 14 amino acids. The V gene lost 6 bases and the J gene lost 0 bases, with 9 bases spanning the gap. Germline V gene lookup returns CDR1 MNHEY and CDR2 SVGAGI. CDR3 loop: CASRQASSNQPQHF. The CDR3 coding sequence is TGTGCCAGCAGACAGGCCAGTAGCAATCAGCCCCAGCATTTT.

The chain combines TRBV6-4 with TRBJ1-6, with no clear D. Trimming took off 5 bases at V and 7 bases at J, with 9 bases between the two ends. This CDR3 is 13 amino acids long. Germline lookup yields CDR1 MRHNA and CDR2 SNTAGT. This CDR3 reads CASSQVRNSPLHF. DNA of the CDR3: TGTGCCAGCAGTCAGGTTAGGAATTCACCCCTCCACTTT.

This clone was observed a few times. V and J are TRBV6-1 and TRBJ2-1; possibly TRBD1 for D (5 bases). CDR3 length equals 13 residues. The germline V gene encodes CDR1 MNHNS and CDR2 SASEGT. V lost 10 bases and J lost 1, with 11 bases in between. DNA for the CDR3: TGTGCCATCGGTGCAGGGTCCTACAATGAGCAGTTCTTC. As protein: CAIGAGSYNEQFF.

This clone occurred a few times. The V gene is TRBV6-1, the J gene TRBJ1-2; D possibly corresponds to TRBD1 (6 bases). The CDR3 is 12 amino acids. Trimming took 6 bases from V and 4 from J, leaving 9 bases between them. Germline CDR1 MNHNS, CDR2 SASEGT. CDR3 sequence (DNA): TGTGCCAGCAGGGGGGCGGTCTATGGCTACACCTTC. Translation: CASRGAVYGYTF.

A note on this clone: An end of the junction does not agree with germline; a read error may underlie this. The chain recombines TRBV7-9 with TRBJ2-7; tentatively, D is TRBD1 (5 bases). Germline lookup yields CDR1 SEHNR and CDR2 FQNEAQ (reference sequence). CDR3 length: 14 amino acids. This CDR3 is CSSSLVQGSYEQYF. CDR3 sequence (DNA): TGTTCCAGCAGCTTAGTCCAGGGTTCCTACGAGCAGTACTTC.

The count of this clone is one. At one end, the junction sequence differs from germline, possibly due to a read error. The gene calls are TRBV7-9 and TRBJ2-7, with TRBD1 as a possible D gene (6 bases). This CDR3 comprises 15 residues. Germline V gene data show CDR1 as SEHNR and CDR2 as FQNEAQ (reference sequence). In nucleotides, the CDR3 is TGTTCCAGCAGCTCGCCCTTGGGGGCGCGGTACGAGCAGTACTTC. Protein sequence: CSSSSPLGARYEQYF.

The J gene is TRBJ2-4, the V gene TRBV28, with a possible D match to TRBD1 (6 bases). Germline values: CDR1 MDHEN, CDR2 SYDVKM. The germline V and J ends were trimmed by 2 bases and 0 bases, with 14 bases remaining between them. This CDR3 is 17 amino acids long. The CDR3, as DNA: TGTGCCAGCAGTTTAGTGGGGGCCGGGGAAGCCAAAAACATTCAGTACTTC. Protein sequence: CASSLVGAGEAKNIQYF.

The J gene is TRBJ1-5, the V gene TRBV18; possibly TRBD1 for D (5 bases). V gave up 3 bases and J gave up 2 bases, with 11 bases separating them. Germline CDR1 and CDR2: KGHSH and LQKENI. The CDR3 consists of 15 residues. The CDR3 DNA follows: TGTGCCAGCTCACCGGGGGGTGACGGCAATCAGCCCCAGCATTTT. Residues: CASSPGGDGNQPQHF.

The rearrangement links TRBV6-1 to TRBJ1-5, with 7 bases fitting TRBD1. The V gene end was trimmed by 8 bases and the J gene end by 7 bases; junction bases not matched to a gene: 11. Germline-derived CDR1 and CDR2 are MNHNS and SASEGT. The CDR3 sequence is 14 residues long. CDR3 residues: CASRITGDRQPQHF. The CDR3 coding sequence is TGTGCCAGCCGGATAACAGGGGACCGACAGCCCCAGCATTTT.

The chain employs TRBV7-9 and TRBJ2-3, with D uncertain. In germline, CDR1 is SEHNR, CDR2 FQNEAQ (reference sequence). V lost 5 bases and J lost 4, with 7 bases in between. This CDR3 is 12 amino acids long. The CDR3 region has the DNA TGTGCCAGCAGCGTCGAGTCAGATACGCAGTATTTT. Residues: CASSVESDTQYF.

The V call is TRBV27, the J call TRBJ2-3; 7 bases map to TRBD2. This CDR3 spans 14 amino acids. The germline CDR1 and CDR2 sequences are MNHEY and SMNVEV (reference sequence). V shed 5 bases and J 6 bases; nucleotides not matched to a gene: 8. The CDR3 DNA is TGTGCCAGCAGTCCTCGACTAGCAGGGGATACGCAGTATTTT. Translating it yields CASSPRLAGDTQYF.

V is TRBV5-1 and J is TRBJ2-3, with D perhaps TRBD2 (6 bases). Germline V gene lookup returns CDR1 SGHRS and CDR2 YFSETQ. The CDR3 is made up of 16 amino acids. V shed 4 bases and J shed 0 bases, with 15 bases lying between them. CDR3 residues: CASSPGPGTSTDTQYF. The CDR3 DNA reads as TGCGCCAGCAGCCCCGGACCCGGGACTAGCACAGATACGCAGTATTTT.

Comments on this clone: Other DNA sequences in this specimen translate into the identical CDR3. V gene TRBV2 combines with J gene TRBJ1-2; the match to TRBD1 covers 8 bases. The CDR3 length is 14 residues. Per germline, CDR1 SNHLY and CDR2 FYNNEI. Germline trimming cut 4 bases from V and 8 bases from J; bases unmatched to any gene: 9. The CDR3 sequence is CASSVAGGLQGYTF. Here the CDR3 DNA reads TGTGCCAGCAGTGTGGCAGGGGGCTTACAGGGCTACACCTTC.

J is TRBJ2-5 and V is TRBV11-2; 9 nucleotides align to TRBD1. CDR1 and CDR2 (germline): SGHAT, FQNNGV. The CDR3 spans 17 residues. After removal of 4 bases from V and 2 bases from J, the junction contained 11 bases not matched to a gene. The CDR3: CASSSRDRDPRQETQYF. The CDR3 bases are TGTGCCAGCAGCTCCCGGGACAGGGACCCGCGGCAAGAGACCCAGTACTTC.

The chain combines TRBV18 with TRBJ2-1; D not resolved. The CDR3 contains 15 residues. Trimming stripped 1 base from V and 5 bases from J, with 12 bases between. Germline assignment: CDR1 KGHSH and CDR2 LQKENI. CDR3 protein: CASSPRSITDNEQFF. In DNA form, the CDR3 reads TGTGCCAGCTCACCACGCTCTATAACCGACAATGAGCAGTTCTTC.

This clone was seen more than once but under ten times. As DNA, the CDR3 is TGTGCCTGGAGGGGTGACAGGGCCACCGGGGAGCTGTTTTTT. Translated, it gives CAWRGDRATGELFF. This rearrangement joins TRBV30 to TRBJ2-2; 7 nucleotides line up with TRBD1. The length of the CDR3 is 14 residues. V lost 3 bases and J lost 4; bases outside the gene matches: 5. From germline, CDR1 is GTSNPN and CDR2 SVGIG (reference sequence). The whole variable domain, filled in from reference TRBV30 and TRBJ2-2, reads SQTIHQWPATLVQPVGSPLSLECTVEGTSNPNLYWYRQAAGRGLQLLFYSVGIGQISSEVPQNLSASRPQDRQFILSSKKLLLSDSGFYLCAWRGDRATGELFFGEGSRLTVL.

This clone was seen once. The chain links TRBV7-8 to TRBJ2-7, with TRBD1 matching 7 bases. Germline loops: CDR1 SGHVS, CDR2 FQNEAQ. The length of the CDR3 is 15 residues. The ends lost 5 bases at V and 2 bases at J; junction bases unmatched: 9. The DNA for the CDR3 is TGTGCCAGCAGCCTAGGGGGCGGCGGCCCCTACGAGCAGTACTTC. Its translation: CASSLGGGGPYEQYF.

The chain links TRBV5-1 to TRBJ2-7, with a tentative D call TRBD2 (5 bases). Trimming took off 4 bases at V and 3 bases at J, with 5 bases between the two ends. The CDR3 totals 11 residues. From germline, CDR1 is SGHRS and CDR2 YFSETQ. Here the CDR3 DNA reads TGCGCCAGCAGCGCGGGCTACGAGCAGTACTTC. Protein sequence: CASSAGYEQYF.

This clone is a singleton in its sample. This chain joins TRBV5-1 and TRBJ1-1, with TRBD1 matching over 11 bases. From germline, CDR1 is SGHRS and CDR2 YFSETQ. This CDR3 has 16 residues. Trimming cost V 1 base and J 8 bases; bases outside gene matches: 10. The DNA of the CDR3 is TGCGCCAGCAGCTTGCCAGGACAGGGGGCGGTGTTAGAAGCTTTCTTT. Its translation: CASSLPGQGAVLEAFF.

The CDR3 sequence is CASSLNRDEQYF. The CDR3 DNA reads as TGTGCCAGCAGCTTGAACAGGGACGAGCAGTACTTC. This chain uses TRBV7-8 with TRBJ2-5; TRBD1 is a possible D gene (6 bases). The J call could be wrong; TRBJ2-7 is a better fit for the DNA end. The CDR3 sequence is 12 residues long. Germline V gene data show CDR1 as SGHVS and CDR2 as FQNEAQ.

The chain couples TRBV4-1 to TRBJ2-7, with no clear D. Trimming took 0 bases from V and 3 from J, leaving 6 bases between them. CDR1 and CDR2 (germline): MGHRA, YSYEKL. The CDR3 length is 13 residues. The CDR3, as DNA: TGCGCCAGCAGCCAAGAGTTAGACTACGAGCAGTACTTC. Translation gives CASSQELDYEQYF.

The rearrangement uses TRBV29-1 and TRBJ1-2, with 10 bases matching TRBD1. Unmatched junction bases numbered 4, after V lost 1 base and J lost 8 bases. The CDR3 extends over 13 amino acids. Per germline, CDR1 SQVTM and CDR2 ANQGSEA. DNA of the CDR3: TGCAGCGTTGAAGGACAGGGGGCGCGAGGCTACACCTTC. Protein product: CSVEGQGARGYTF. Combining the CDR3 with reference TRBV29-1 and TRBJ1-2 gives the whole variable domain SAVISQKPSRDICQRGTSLTIQCQVDSQVTMMFWYRQQPGQSLTLIATANQGSEATYESGFVIDKFPISRPNLTFSTLTVSNMSPEDSSIYLCSVEGQGARGYTFGSGTRLTVV.

In the case of this clone: The sample contains more than one DNA sequence encoding this CDR3. The chain has TRBV11-2 and TRBJ2-6; 8 bases line up with TRBD2. J gave up 2 bases and V 9 bases, and 15 bases lay outside the gene matches. This CDR3 contains 18 residues. Germline values: CDR1 SGHAT, CDR2 FQNNGV. The CDR3 sequence: CASSPGVAGTAGANVLTF. The CDR3 nucleotides are TGTGCCAGTAGCCCGGGGGTAGCGGGAACGGCTGGGGCCAACGTCCTGACTTTC.